The rows below give T cell receptor beta chains drawn from one sample of a study of blood T cell repertoires in COVID-19. Method: immunoSEQ multiplex PCR; TCRdb's copy keeps in-frame clones and lacks some. The sample includes around 150,000 clones, around 84% of them seen just once. Specimen: peripheral blood. The receptors here all came from a woman in her sixties with COVID-19, enrolled during active disease. Both conserved end residues are part of each CDR3. D genes are given only for firm matches. For some rows the clone size is stated as once, few or many, or as a class when expanded; others skip it.

J: TRBJ1-1; size: .; V: TRBV19; D: .; CDR3: CASSINRVTEAFF; DNA: TGTGCCAGTAGTATAAACAGGGTAACTGAAGCTTTCTTT
J: TRBJ1-1; size: .; V: TRBV18; D: .; CDR3: CASSPTGLSSAMNTEAFF; DNA: TGTGCCAGCTCACCGACCGGACTTTCAAGTGCTATGAACACTGAAGCTTTCTTT
J: TRBJ1-5; size: .; V: TRBV19; D: TRBD1; CDR3: CASSIRDRAGWSNQPQHF; DNA: TGTGCCAGTAGTATCCGGGACAGGGCTGGGTGGAGCAATCAGCCCCAGCATTTT
J: TRBJ2-1; size: few; V: TRBV7-2; D: .; CDR3: CASSLLGSSYNEQFF; DNA: TGTGCCAGCAGCTTATTGGGGAGCTCCTACAATGAGCAGTTCTTC
J: TRBJ1-3; size: .; V: TRBV21-1; D: .; CDR3: CASSKTRQGARGNTIYF; DNA: TGTGCCAGCAGCAAAACCCGACAGGGGGCGCGGGGAAACACCATATATTTT
J: TRBJ1-6; size: few; V: TRBV5-6; D: TRBD1; CDR3: CASSLQGLRDSPLHF; DNA: TGTGCCAGCAGCCTACAGGGGCTCCGGGATTCACCCCTCCACTTT
J: TRBJ1-2; size: .; V: TRBV5-4; D: .; CDR3: CASSLGGRGTGGYTF; DNA: TGTGCCAGCAGCTTGGGTGGACGGGGGACGGGCGGCTACACCTTC
J: TRBJ1-1; size: .; V: TRBV7-9; D: .; CDR3: CASSLARGFRVEAFF; DNA: TGTGCCAGCAGCTTAGCCAGGGGTTTTAGGGTTGAAGCTTTCTTT
J: TRBJ2-7; size: .; V: TRBV27; D: TRBD1; CDR3: CASSWGTGRNEQYF; DNA: TGTGCCAGCAGTTGGGGGACAGGGCGCAACGAGCAGTACTTC
J: TRBJ1-1; size: .; V: TRBV11-2; D: TRBD1; CDR3: CASSPDRAEAFF; DNA: TGTGCCAGCAGCCCCGACAGGGCTGAAGCTTTCTTT
J: TRBJ2-3; size: .; V: TRBV2; D: TRBD2; CDR3: CASSGHSGPTDTQYF; DNA: TGTGCCAGCAGTGGCCATAGCGGGCCCACAGATACGCAGTATTTT
J: TRBJ1-5; size: .; V: TRBV5-1; D: TRBD1; CDR3: CASSFGTGRNQPQHF; DNA: TGCGCCAGCAGCTTCGGGACAGGGCGCAATCAGCCCCAGCATTTT
J: TRBJ2-7; size: .; V: TRBV7-2; D: TRBD2; CDR3: CASGRTSGTYEQYF; DNA: TGTGCCAGCGGGCGGACTAGCGGGACCTACGAGCAGTACTTC
J: TRBJ1-5; size: .; V: TRBV6-5; D: TRBD1; CDR3: CASSPDRVGQPQHF; DNA: TGTGCCAGCAGTCCGGACAGGGTGGGTCAGCCCCAGCATTTT
J: TRBJ2-5; size: .; V: TRBV15; D: .; CDR3: CATSSGALETQYF; DNA: TGTGCCACCAGCTCGGGAGCGCTGGAGACCCAGTACTTC
J: TRBJ2-5; size: few; V: TRBV5-4; D: TRBD2; CDR3: CASSGGSAVRNF; DNA: TGTGCCAGCAGCGGCGGGAGCGCAGTAAGGAACTTC
J: TRBJ2-1; size: once; V: TRBV15; D: .; CDR3: CATRRDNEQFF; DNA: TGTGCCACCAGACGAGACAATGAGCAGTTCTTC
J: TRBJ2-4; size: .; V: TRBV29-1; D: .; CDR3: CSVVRPPGDIQYF; DNA: TGCAGCGTTGTAAGGCCGCCGGGAGACATTCAGTACTTC
J: TRBJ1-2; size: .; V: TRBV6-1; D: TRBD1; CDR3: CASSEVGQGAFGYTF; DNA: TGTGCCAGCAGTGAAGTGGGACAGGGGGCGTTTGGCTACACCTTC
J: TRBJ1-6; size: .; V: TRBV27; D: TRBD1; CDR3: CASSLGQYNSPLHF; DNA: TGTGCCAGCAGTTTGGGACAGTATAATTCACCCCTCCACTTT
J: TRBJ1-6; size: few; V: TRBV12-3/TRBV12-4; D: .; CDR3: CASSLVPQPLHF; DNA: TGTGCCAGCAGTTTAGTCCCCCAACCCCTCCACTTT
J: TRBJ2-3; size: .; V: TRBV7-8; D: .; CDR3: CASSSPTDSTDTQYF; DNA: TGTGCCAGCAGCTCACCTACAGATAGCACAGATACGCAGTATTTT
J: TRBJ1-1; size: .; V: TRBV30; D: TRBD1; CDR3: CAWSIGDRGSAFF; DNA: TGTGCCTGGAGTATTGGAGACAGGGGGTCTGCTTTCTTT
J: TRBJ1-2; size: once; V: TRBV3-1/TRBV3-2; D: .; CDR3: CASSQDRGGYYYGYTF; DNA: TGTGCCAGCAGCCAAGATAGGGGGGGTTATTACTATGGCTACACCTTC
J: TRBJ1-2; size: .; V: TRBV6-5; D: .; CDR3: CASTPQGNYGYTF; DNA: TGTGCCAGCACCCCACAGGGTAACTATGGCTACACCTTC
J: TRBJ1-6; size: .; V: TRBV5-6; D: TRBD1; CDR3: CASSQQGAGPPLHF; DNA: TGTGCCAGCAGTCAACAGGGGGCAGGGCCACCCCTCCACTTT
J: TRBJ1-1; size: .; V: TRBV11-3; D: TRBD1; CDR3: CASSSGGFTEAFF; DNA: TGTGCCAGCAGCTCAGGGGGCTTCACTGAAGCTTTCTTT
J: TRBJ1-1; size: .; V: TRBV7-2; D: .; CDR3: CASSLTRGGNTEAFF; DNA: TGTGCCAGCAGCTTAACAAGGGGAGGGAACACTGAAGCTTTCTTT
J: TRBJ1-2; size: .; V: TRBV13; D: .; CDR3: CASSLGGGDYGYTF; DNA: TGTGCCAGCAGCTTAGGCGGGGGAGACTATGGCTACACCTTC
J: TRBJ1-1; size: .; V: TRBV5-1; D: TRBD1; CDR3: CASSLGAGRGITEAFF; DNA: TGCGCCAGCAGCTTGGGGGCGGGCAGGGGGATTACTGAAGCTTTCTTT
J: TRBJ1-1; size: .; V: TRBV18; D: .; CDR3: CASSLTGSTEAFF; DNA: TGTGCCAGCTCACTTACAGGGTCCACTGAAGCTTTCTTT
J: TRBJ1-5; size: .; V: TRBV28; D: TRBD1; CDR3: CASSPQDRVDQPQHF; DNA: TGTGCCAGCAGTCCTCAGGACAGGGTCGATCAGCCCCAGCATTTT
J: TRBJ1-5; size: .; V: TRBV20-1; D: TRBD1; CDR3: CSASSHATGRNQPQHF; DNA: TGCAGTGCTAGTTCCCATGCGACAGGGCGCAATCAGCCCCAGCATTTT
J: TRBJ1-2; size: .; V: TRBV2; D: .; CDR3: CASSVGESYGYTF; DNA: TGTGCCAGCAGTGTAGGGGAATCCTATGGCTACACCTTC